Sequencing of this TCR beta chain was carried out in a study of blood T cells in healthy people across ages (dated by TCRdb to about 2015). Regarding the study in general: In model experiments, template switching captured about one uniquely barcoded TCR beta cDNA molecule for every two T cells. Age-related changes in TCR beta repertoire diversity were measured in the study by deep sequencing normalized with unique cDNA molecular identifiers. Donors were grouped into four age groups: young (average roughly 15 years), middle-aged (around 39), aged (around 66) and long-lived (approximately 81). Donors of different ages were randomly distributed across sequencing lanes to avoid experimental bias. The study analyzed two additional independent replicas of 1 million unique cDNA reads from the same blood draw for two donors, one aged 18 to 29 and one aged 80 or older.

Results the study describes overall, beyond this receptor: Conclusive comparison of naive and antigen-experienced compartments was prevented by the profiling of bulk unsorted PBMCs. Estimates of total diversity from one million sequenced T cells were regarded as lower bounds and underestimates. Compared with the aged group, the long-lived group had more naive CD4+ T cells, fewer expanded clones and increased TCR diversity, a pattern suggesting age selection. Observed TCR beta diversity correlated strongly with the percentage of naive T cells measured by flow cytometry. Because the CMV infection status of the donors was unknown, age-related changes in expanded clonotypes may potentially have been confounded. As age increased, observed TCR beta diversity per million T cells dropped in a roughly linear way, and a significant reduction was already evident by age 40.

In the case of this clonotype: Its antigen remains unidentified. Base qualities are not recorded, but no much larger clone differs from it by a single base.

The roughly 38 donors, aged about 6 to 100 years, were systemically healthy Caucasian individuals from Russia. Approximately 10 milliliters of peripheral blood were collected from each donor into EDTA-treated Vacutainer tubes. PBMCs were isolated by Ficoll-Paque density-gradient centrifugation, with at least 6 million obtained per sample. Total RNA, at least 6 micrograms per sample, was extracted from PBMCs with Trizol reagent. The percentages of naive CD45RAhigh/CD27high T cells were determined by flow cytometry on a PBMC aliquot from every donor. Library preparation was by 5' RACE. The sequencer listed for this sample is Illumina HiSeq 2500. A second PCR of 7 to 11 cycles was performed with a sample-barcoded 5' primer and a J-beta primer mix. A template-switch 5' adaptor carrying 12 random nucleotides introduced a unique molecular identifier onto each TCR beta cDNA molecule. Each sample yielded at least 2.5 million CDR3-containing paired-end reads. First-strand cDNA synthesis was performed from all RNA using the Mint cDNA synthesis kit, with priming by a TRBC-specific oligonucleotide. All cDNA was treated with uracil-DNA glycosylase and then went through a first 18-cycle PCR with the universal primers M1SS and BC2_uni_R. The source study handled its data this way. For normalization, 1 million high-quality reads were randomly selected from each sample, with every read carrying a distinct molecular identifier. Reads sharing molecular identifiers were discarded rather than binned into consensus sequences. MiTCR, with a Q25 quality threshold and the strictest error-elimination algorithm, was used for CDR3 identification, clonotype clustering and error correction. A nonparametric unseen species model with Euler transformation was used to estimate a lower bound on total TCR beta diversity. TCRdb redid the processing of the public reads, applying fastp at Q25 and MiXCR, and retained in-frame beta chains. Here each entry gathers all rows of one CDR3 protein and keeps the most common genes and DNA. In this record, the V and J calls reflect TCRdb's handling and not the investigators' own analysis. Across this sample there are some 1.5 million distinct CDR3 sequences, with 40% to 45% seen only once. The ten largest clonotypes hold under 5% of the sample.

Trimming takes 5 bases off V and 3 bases off J; junction bases not matched to a gene: 4. There are 13 amino acids in the CDR3, from cysteine to phenylalanine inclusive. Only the CDR3 part of the read is kept: 39 bases, read in frame from the first base. The TCR sequence derives from a woman between 18 and 29 years old in good health. Rearrangement joined TRBV12-3 or TRBV12-4 to TRBJ2-7; 7 nucleotides in the junction match TRBD1. The material sequenced was blood. In nucleotide form, the sequence is TGTGCCAGCAGTATACGGACAGGCTACGAGCAGTACTTC. This encodes CASSIRTGYEQYF.